The entry that follows covers one TCR beta chain sequence. The target antigen is unknown. The data were taken from a study of vaccination and CD4 T cells after COVID-19. At the Johns Hopkins FTIC core, DNA taken from cultured CD4+ T cells was sequenced by way of the Oncomine TCR Beta short-read assay. Using its own MiXCR run on the PCR reads, TCRdb lists one record per CDR3 protein. This table has 7,700 or so distinct CDR3 sequences, 37% appearing once. As to treatment: 10-day PBMC culture with coronavirus spike peptide pools or control peptides (ViraFEST assay). It was before the COVID-19 pandemic (2011-2018) that the unexposed donor's CD4+ T cells were collected. The CDR3 runs to 14 residues. The V end was cut by 4 bases, the J end by 6 bases, with 14 bases between. CDR1 and CDR2 from the germline V gene are MRHNA and SNTAGT.

This chain joins TRBV6-4 and TRBJ2-3; D remains ambiguous. The receptor was derived from a human donor in good health. The material sequenced was CD4+ T cells from blood, cultured in vitro. The CDR3 DNA sequence: TGTGCCAGCAGTGTCGTGGGTGGGGTGGATACGCAGTATTTT. Residues: CASSVVGGVDTQYF.